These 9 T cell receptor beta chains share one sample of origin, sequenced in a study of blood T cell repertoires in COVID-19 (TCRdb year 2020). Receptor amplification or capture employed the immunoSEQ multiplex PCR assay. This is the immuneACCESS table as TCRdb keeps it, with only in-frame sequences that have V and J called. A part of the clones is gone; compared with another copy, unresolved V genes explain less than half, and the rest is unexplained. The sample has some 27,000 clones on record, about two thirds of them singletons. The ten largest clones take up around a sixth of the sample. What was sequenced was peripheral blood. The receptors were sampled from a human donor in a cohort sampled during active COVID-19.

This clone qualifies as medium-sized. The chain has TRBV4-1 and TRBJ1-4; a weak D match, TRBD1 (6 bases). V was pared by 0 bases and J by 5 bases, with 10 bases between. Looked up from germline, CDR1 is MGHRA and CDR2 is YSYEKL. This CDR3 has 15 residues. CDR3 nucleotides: TGCGCCAGCAGCCAAGACAGGGGTCCGAATGAAAAACTGTTTTTT. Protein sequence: CASSQDRGPNEKLFF.

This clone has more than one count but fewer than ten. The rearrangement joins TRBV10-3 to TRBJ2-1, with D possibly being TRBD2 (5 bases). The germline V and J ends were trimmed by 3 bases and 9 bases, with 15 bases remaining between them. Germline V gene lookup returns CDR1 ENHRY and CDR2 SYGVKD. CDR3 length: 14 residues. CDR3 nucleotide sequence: TGTGCCATCAGTGACGGCAGGCGGGTGAGTGAGCAGTTCTTC. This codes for CAISDGRRVSEQFF.

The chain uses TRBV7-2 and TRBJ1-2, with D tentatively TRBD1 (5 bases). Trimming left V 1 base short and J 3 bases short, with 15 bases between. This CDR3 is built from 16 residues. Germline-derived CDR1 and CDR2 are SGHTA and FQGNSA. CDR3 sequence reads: CASSLEVTGLHYGYTF. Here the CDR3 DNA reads TGTGCCAGCAGCTTAGAGGTAACAGGCCTACACTATGGCTACACCTTC.

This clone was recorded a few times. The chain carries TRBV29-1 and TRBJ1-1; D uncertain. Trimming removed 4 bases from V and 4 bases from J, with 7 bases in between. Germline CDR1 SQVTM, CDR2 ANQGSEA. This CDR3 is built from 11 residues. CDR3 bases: TGCAGCGTTGTTATGCGCACTGAAGCTTTCTTT. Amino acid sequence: CSVVMRTEAFF.

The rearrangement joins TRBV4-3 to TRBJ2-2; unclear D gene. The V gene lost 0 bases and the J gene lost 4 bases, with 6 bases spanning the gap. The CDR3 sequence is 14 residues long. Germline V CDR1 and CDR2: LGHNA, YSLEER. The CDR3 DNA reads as TGCGCCAGCAGCCAAGATACGGGCACCGGGGAGCTGTTTTTT. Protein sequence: CASSQDTGTGELFF.

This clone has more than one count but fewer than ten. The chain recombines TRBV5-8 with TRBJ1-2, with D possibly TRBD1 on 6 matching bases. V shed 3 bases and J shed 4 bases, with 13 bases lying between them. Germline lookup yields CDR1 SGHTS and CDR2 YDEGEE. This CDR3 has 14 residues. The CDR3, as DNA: TGTGCCAGCAGCTCCCCTGGGGGCCCCTATGGCTACACCTTC. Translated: CASSSPGGPYGYTF.

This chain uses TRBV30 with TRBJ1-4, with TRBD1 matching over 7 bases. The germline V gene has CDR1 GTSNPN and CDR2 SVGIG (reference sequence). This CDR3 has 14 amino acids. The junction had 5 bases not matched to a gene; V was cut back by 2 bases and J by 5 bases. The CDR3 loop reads CAWSWVDRNEKLFF. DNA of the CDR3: TGTGCCTGGAGTTGGGTGGACAGGAATGAAAAACTGTTTTTT.

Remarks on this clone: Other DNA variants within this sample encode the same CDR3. The CDR3 nucleotides read TGTGCCAGCAGCGTAGAGGGACAGGGTCGAAACACCATATATTTT. It is translated as CASSVEGQGRNTIYF. The genes are TRBV9 and TRBJ1-3; 9 positions match TRBD1. Germline CDR1 SGDLS, CDR2 YYNGEE. V shed 0 bases and J 5 bases; nucleotides not matched to a gene: 3. The length of the CDR3 is 15 residues.

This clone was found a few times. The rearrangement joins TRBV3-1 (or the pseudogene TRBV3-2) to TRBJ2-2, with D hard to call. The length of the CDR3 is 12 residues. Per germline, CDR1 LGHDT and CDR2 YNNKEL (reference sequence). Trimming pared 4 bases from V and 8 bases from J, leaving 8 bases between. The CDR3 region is CASSPPPGELFF. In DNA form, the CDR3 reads TGTGCCAGCAGCCCCCCCCCGGGGGAGCTGTTTTTT.